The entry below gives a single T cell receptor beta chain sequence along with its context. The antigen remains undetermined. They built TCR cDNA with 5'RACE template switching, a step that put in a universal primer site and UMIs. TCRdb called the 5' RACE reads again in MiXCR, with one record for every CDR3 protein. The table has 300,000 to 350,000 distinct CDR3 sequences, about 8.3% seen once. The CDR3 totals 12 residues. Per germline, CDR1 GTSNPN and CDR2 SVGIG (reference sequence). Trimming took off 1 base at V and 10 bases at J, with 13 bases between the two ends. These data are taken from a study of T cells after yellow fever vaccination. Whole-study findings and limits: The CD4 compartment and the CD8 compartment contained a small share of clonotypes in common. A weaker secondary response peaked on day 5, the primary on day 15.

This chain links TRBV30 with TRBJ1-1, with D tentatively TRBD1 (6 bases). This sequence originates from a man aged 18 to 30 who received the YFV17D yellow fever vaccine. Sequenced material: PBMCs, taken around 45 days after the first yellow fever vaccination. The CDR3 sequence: CAWSAGGGRAFF. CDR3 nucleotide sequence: TGTGCCTGGAGTGCCGGAGGGGGTCGAGCTTTCTTT.